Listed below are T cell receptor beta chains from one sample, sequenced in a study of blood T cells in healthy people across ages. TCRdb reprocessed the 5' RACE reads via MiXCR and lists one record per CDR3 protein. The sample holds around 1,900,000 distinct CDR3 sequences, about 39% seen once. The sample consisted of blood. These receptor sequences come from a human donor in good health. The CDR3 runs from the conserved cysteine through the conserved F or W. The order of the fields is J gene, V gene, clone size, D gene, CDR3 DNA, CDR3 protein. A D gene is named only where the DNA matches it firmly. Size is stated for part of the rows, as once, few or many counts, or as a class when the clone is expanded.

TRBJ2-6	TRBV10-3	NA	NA	TGTGCCATCAGTGAGTCGGACAGACCCGGGGCCAACGTCCTGACTTTC	CAISESDRPGANVLTF
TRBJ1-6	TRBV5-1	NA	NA	TGCGCCAGTAGCTTTGAGGTGGTCGGTGGTTCACCCCTCCACTTT	CASSFEVVGGSPLHF
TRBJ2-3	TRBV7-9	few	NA	TGTGCCAGCAGCGCATCTAGCGATACGCAGTATTTT	CASSASSDTQYF
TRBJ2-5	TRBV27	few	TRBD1	TGTGCCAGCAGTTCCCTCGAGGGGGCCGGGACCCAGTACTTC	CASSSLEGAGTQYF
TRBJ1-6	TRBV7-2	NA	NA	TGTGCCAGCAGCTCTAGACGGGGGGATAATTCACCCCTCCACTTT	CASSSRRGDNSPLHF
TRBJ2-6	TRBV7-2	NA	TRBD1	TGTGCCAGCAGTCTGAGATCCGGGACAGCCCTTTTTGGGGCCAACGTCCTGACTTTC	CASSLRSGTALFGANVLTF
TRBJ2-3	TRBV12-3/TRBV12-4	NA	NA	TGTGCCAGCAGGCCGGATCGAGATACGCAGTATTTT	CASRPDRDTQYF
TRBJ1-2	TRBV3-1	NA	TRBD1	TGTGCCAGCAGCCACTCGACAGGGGGTCAGGGCTACACCTTC	CASSHSTGGQGYTF
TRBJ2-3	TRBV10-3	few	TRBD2	TGTGCCATCAGTGAGTCGACTAGCGGACATAAAGATACGCAGTATTTT	CAISESTSGHKDTQYF
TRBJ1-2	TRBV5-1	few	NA	TGCGCCAGCAGCTTGTATAAAGACTACTATGGCTACACCTTC	CASSLYKDYYGYTF
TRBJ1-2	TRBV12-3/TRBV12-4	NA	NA	TGTGCCAGCACCGCAGGGCATGGCTACACCTTC	CASTAGHGYTF
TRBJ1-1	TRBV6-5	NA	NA	TGTGCCAGCAGTCCACAGGGTTATAACACTGAAGCTTTCTTT	CASSPQGYNTEAFF
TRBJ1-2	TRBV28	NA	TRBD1	TGTGCCAGCAGTTTAGACCCTCGGACAGGCCGGGACTACACCTTC	CASSLDPRTGRDYTF
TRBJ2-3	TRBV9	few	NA	TGTGCCAGCAGCCCCGACAGGGGAGGGGATACGCAGTATTTT	CASSPDRGGDTQYF
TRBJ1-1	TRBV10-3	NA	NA	TGTGCCACCCAGCACCCATTGGAGAGGACGGGACCAAACACTGAAGCTTTCTTT	CATQHPLERTGPNTEAFF
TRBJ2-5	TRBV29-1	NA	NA	TGCAGCGTTGACGGGGGTGACAGCCAAGAGACCCAGTACTTC	CSVDGGDSQETQYF
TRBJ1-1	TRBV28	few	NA	TGTGCCAGCAGTTTTTCTAACGGAGGAGCTTTCTTT	CASSFSNGGAFF
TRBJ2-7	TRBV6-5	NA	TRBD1	TGTGCCAGCAGTTTAACAGGGGGATCCTGTTACGAGCAGTACTTC	CASSLTGGSCYEQYF
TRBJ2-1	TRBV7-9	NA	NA	TGTGCCACTTCTGGGACCCCCGGAGGTGAGCAGTTCTTC	CATSGTPGGEQFF
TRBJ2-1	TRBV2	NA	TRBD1	TGTGCCAGCAGTGGACAGGGCGTCAACAATGAGCAGTTCTTC	CASSGQGVNNEQFF
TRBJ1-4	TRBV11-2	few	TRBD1	TGTGCCAGCAGCCCCTGGACAGGGGGAGAGGAAAAACTGTTTTTT	CASSPWTGGEEKLFF
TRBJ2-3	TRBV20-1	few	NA	TGCAGTGCTAGAGCCCCACTTGTGTCGGCAGATACGCAGTATTTT	CSARAPLVSADTQYF
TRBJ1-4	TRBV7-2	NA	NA	TGTGCCAGCAGCTTAGCTACTGAAAAACTGTTTTTT	CASSLATEKLFF
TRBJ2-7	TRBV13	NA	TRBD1	TGTGCCAGCAGCTTAGACTCCGGGACAGGGGGCCGACCGTACTTC	CASSLDSGTGGRPYF
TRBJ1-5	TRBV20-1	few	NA	TGCAGTGCTAGTTATCCCAATCAGCCCCAGCATTTT	CSASYPNQPQHF
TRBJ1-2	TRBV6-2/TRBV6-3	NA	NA	TGTGCCAGCAGCCTGACAGCTAACTATGGCCACACCTTC	CASSLTANYGHTF
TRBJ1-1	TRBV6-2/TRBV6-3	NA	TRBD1	TGTGCCAGCAAGATTACAGGGGGCCACACTGAAGCTTTCTTT	CASKITGGHTEAFF
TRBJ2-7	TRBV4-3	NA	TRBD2	TGCGCCAGCAGCCAACTAGCGGAGAACTACGAGCAGTACTTC	CASSQLAENYEQYF
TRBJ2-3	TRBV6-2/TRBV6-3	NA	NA	TGTGCCAGCAGTTCACCCGAAGAGCCGTACTCTAGCACAGATACGCAGTATTTT	CASSSPEEPYSSTDTQYF
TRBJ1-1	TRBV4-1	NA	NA	TGCGCCAGCAGCCAAGGCAGCCCCAGGGAAAGGGGAGGTGAAGCTTTCTTT	CASSQGSPRERGGEAFF
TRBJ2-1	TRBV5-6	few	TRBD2	TGTGCCAGCAGCTTGGAGAGCGGGGGGGCGAATGAGCAGTTCTTC	CASSLESGGANEQFF
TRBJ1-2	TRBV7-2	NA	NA	TGTACCAGCAGCTTAGCGATAGGGGAGATTGGCTATGGCTACACCTTC	CTSSLAIGEIGYGYTF
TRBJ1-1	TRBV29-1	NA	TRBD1	TGCAGCGTTGGAGTGGACAGGGGGAACACTGAAGCTTTCTTT	CSVGVDRGNTEAFF
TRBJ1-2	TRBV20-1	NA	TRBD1	TGCAGTGCTTGGGGACAGAAATCTAACTATGGCTACACCTTC	CSAWGQKSNYGYTF
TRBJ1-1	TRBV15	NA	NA	TGTGCCACCAGCCTTAACAGGGTCCGAGGATCGGAGCCGAACACTAAAGCTTTCTTT	CATSLNRVRGSEPNTKAFF
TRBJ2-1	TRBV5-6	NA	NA	TGTGCCTCAGCAGGCCCCCCGGCGAACAATGAGCAGTTCTTC	CASAGPPANNEQFF
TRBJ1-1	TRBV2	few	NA	TGTGCCAGCAGTGAAGGTCCAGGGTACGGAGCTTTCTTT	CASSEGPGYGAFF
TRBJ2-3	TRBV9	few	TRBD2	TGTGCCAGCAGTCGATTAGCGGGGGGCAAAGATACGCAGTATTTT	CASSRLAGGKDTQYF
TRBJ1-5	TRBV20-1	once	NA	TGCAGTGCTAGAGATTATGGGTTTGACACCGACAATCAGCCCCAGCATTTT	CSARDYGFDTDNQPQHF
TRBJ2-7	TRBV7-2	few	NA	TGTGCCAGCAGCCCCTTATACGGGGGGCTCGGCGAGCAGTACTTC	CASSPLYGGLGEQYF
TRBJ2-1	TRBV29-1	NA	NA	TGCAGCGTTGAAGGGTGGGGTTCCGACAATGAGCAGTTCTTC	CSVEGWGSDNEQFF
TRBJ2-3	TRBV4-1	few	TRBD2	TGCGCCAGCAGCCCTGGACTAGCGGGTGCGCTTAGCACAGATACGCAGTATTTT	CASSPGLAGALSTDTQYF
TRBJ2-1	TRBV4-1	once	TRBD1	TGCGCCAGCAGCCCGGGGACAGGGGAGGTCGATGAGCAGTTCTTC	CASSPGTGEVDEQFF
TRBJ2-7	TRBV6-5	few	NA	TGTGCCAGCAGTGTACAAAGGGGGGGTAACGAGCAGTACTTC	CASSVQRGGNEQYF
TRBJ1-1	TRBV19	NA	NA	TGTGCCAGTAGTATCCCCCGTAAAGCTTTCTTT	CASSIPRKAFF